The present T cell receptor beta chain was sequenced within a study of patients and donors after allogeneic stem cell transplantation. In this sample, this clonotype turned up many times. The CDR3 has 14 residues. The V segment lost 0 bases and the J segment 8 bases; nucleotides outside the gene matches: 4. Germline assignment: CDR1 SGHKS and CDR2 YYEKEE (reference sequence). MiXCR, applied by TCRdb to the RT-PCR reads, yields one record per CDR3 protein. The data show approximately 99,000 distinct CDR3 sequences, roughly 37% seen once. This chain links TRBV5-5 with TRBJ1-2; 10 nucleotides line up with TRBD1. Material: blood, either unsorted or a sorted T cell fraction (not recorded which). This clonotype was obtained from a human donor who was either an allogeneic HSCT recipient or a stem cell or donor lymphocyte infusion donor (not recorded which). It is not recorded whose cells these are; they may come from a transplant donor. Here the CDR3 DNA reads TGTGCCAGCAGCTTGGGGGGACAGGGGAGAGGCTACACCTTC. Amino acid sequence: CASSLGGQGRGYTF.